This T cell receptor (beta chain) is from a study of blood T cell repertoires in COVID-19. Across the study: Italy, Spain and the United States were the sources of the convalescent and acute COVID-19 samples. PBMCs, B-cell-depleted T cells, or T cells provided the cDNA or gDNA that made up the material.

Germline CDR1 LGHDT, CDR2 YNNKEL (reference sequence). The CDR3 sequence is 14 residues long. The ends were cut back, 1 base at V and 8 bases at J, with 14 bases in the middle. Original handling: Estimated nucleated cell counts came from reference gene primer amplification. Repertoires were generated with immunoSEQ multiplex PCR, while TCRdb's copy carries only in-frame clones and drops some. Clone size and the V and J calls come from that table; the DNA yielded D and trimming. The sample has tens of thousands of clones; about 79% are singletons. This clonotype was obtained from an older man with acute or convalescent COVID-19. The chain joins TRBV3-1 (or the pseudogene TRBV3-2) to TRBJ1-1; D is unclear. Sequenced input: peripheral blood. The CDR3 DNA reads TGTGCCAGCAGCCAAGTCGAGGGATCCATAGAAGCTTTCTTT. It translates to CASSQVEGSIEAFF.